The clone carrying this TCR beta chain showed up just once. This record comes from a study of Graves' ophthalmopathy and Graves' hyperthyroidism. Amplifying from RNA transcripts, the study obtained TCR beta CDR3 regions. Amplification began with first-round RT-PCR using HTBI primers, then second-round multiplex PCR was performed. MiXCR was run by TCRdb on the multiplex PCR reads, yielding one entry per CDR3 protein. The table lists a few hundred thousand distinct CDR3 sequences, about a sixth of them singletons, with approximately 2.4% in the top ten. V lost 3 bases and J 4 bases, leaving 12 bases between the germline ends. Germline values: CDR1 MNHNS, CDR2 SASEGT. The CDR3 loop spans 14 amino acids.

This clonotype originated in an adult woman with stable Graves' hyperthyroidism. J is TRBJ1-2 and V is TRBV6-1; weak D call: TRBD1 (6 bases). The specimen was peripheral blood. For the CDR3, the DNA is TGTGCCAGCAGTGAGGCAGGGGAGGTCTATGGCTACACCTTC. This gives the protein CASSEAGEVYGYTF.